The 9 T cell receptor beta chains below all came from one sample that was sequenced in a study of T-cell reconstitution after alpha-beta-depleted transplantation in children. The authors prepared the TCRbeta library with unique molecular identifiers. TCRdb fed the PCR reads into MiXCR, producing one record per CDR3 protein. The sample consists of almost 600,000 distinct CDR3 sequences, around 27% of them appearing once. The sequences come from PBMCs, collected before TCRalphabeta/CD19-depleted stem cell transplant. The receptors come from a boy younger than two with Wiskott-Aldrich syndrome, due to receive a stem cell transplant.

This clonotype was detected a few times. The rearrangement links TRBV27 to TRBJ2-1; D is unresolved. This CDR3 has 15 amino acids. CDR1 MNHEY and CDR2 SMNVEV come from the germline V gene (reference sequence). Between the trimmed V and J ends, which lost 6 bases and 5 bases, there was a span of 17 bases. The CDR3, as DNA: TGTGCCAGCAGACCCTTTTCGTCTTCCCACAATGAGCAGTTCTTC. Protein sequence: CASRPFSSSHNEQFF.

The V gene is TRBV7-2, the J gene TRBJ1-2, with a possible D match to TRBD1 (6 bases). V dropped 2 bases and J dropped 7 bases, with 11 bases sitting between them. Germline V gene data show CDR1 as SGHTA and CDR2 as FQGNSA. This CDR3 contains 13 residues. The CDR3 nucleotides are TGTGCCAGCAGCTTACAGGGGCCCTCTGGCTACACCTTC. Encoded protein: CASSLQGPSGYTF. The full variable domain, in which reference TRBV7-2 and TRBJ1-2 provide the parts outside the CDR3, is GAGVSQSPSNKVTEKGKDVELRCDPISGHTALYWYRQSLGQGLEFLIYFQGNSAPDKSGLPSDRFSAERTGGSVSTLTIQRTQQEDSAVYLCASSLQGPSGYTFGSGTRLTVV.

This clonotype was picked up a small number of times. The chain couples TRBV24-1 to TRBJ2-3, with 8 bases fitting TRBD2. The ends lost 9 bases at V and 3 bases at J; junction bases unmatched: 7. This CDR3 region has 14 residues. Germline CDR1 reads KGHDR; CDR2 reads SFDVKD. As DNA, the CDR3 is TGTGCCACCTCAGCGGGAGATGGGACAGATACGCAGTATTTT. Its protein product is CATSAGDGTDTQYF.

This clonotype has ten or more counts. This chain connects TRBV7-2 to TRBJ2-1; maybe TRBD2 (5 bases). Germline V gene data show CDR1 as SGHTA and CDR2 as FQGNSA. The CDR3 is 15 residues long. V was cut by 1 base and J by 0 bases, with 7 bases left in between. Here the CDR3 DNA reads TGTGCCAGCAGCTTAGACCGGGGCTCCTACAATGAGCAGTTCTTC. Protein sequence: CASSLDRGSYNEQFF.

The rearrangement uses TRBV20-1 and TRBJ2-7; no reliable D call. Between the trimmed V and J ends, which lost 6 bases and 6 bases, there was a span of 15 bases. This CDR3 has 12 residues. Germline V lookup: CDR1 DFQATT, CDR2 SNEGSKA (reference sequence). Here the CDR3 reads CSAFVRRGEQYF. The CDR3 nucleotides read TGCAGTGCATTCGTACGACGCGGCGAGCAGTACTTC.

This clonotype appeared a few times. This chain uses TRBV20-1 with TRBJ2-1; tentatively, D is TRBD2 (5 bases). Germline CDR1 reads DFQATT; CDR2 reads SNEGSKA (reference sequence). The CDR3 sequence is 11 residues long. Trimming shortened V by 3 bases and J by 16 bases, and 16 bases separated the two germline ends. CDR3 sequence (DNA): TGCAGTGCTAGGAGGACTGGGTCCTTTTTCTTC. Amino acid sequence: CSARRTGSFFF.

This clonotype has a count of ten or more. The chain uses TRBV18 and TRBJ2-3, with D unresolved. Germline CDR1 KGHSH, CDR2 LQKENI. The V end was cut by 2 bases, the J end by 1 base, with 4 bases between. The CDR3 extends over 13 amino acids. CDR3 DNA sequence: TGTGCCAGCTCACCAGACCGCACAGATACGCAGTATTTT. Protein sequence: CASSPDRTDTQYF.

This chain connects TRBV4-1 to TRBJ2-5; 8 bases match TRBD2. The CDR3 has 17 amino acids. The trim removed 1 base at V and 2 bases at J, leaving 9 bases unmatched. The germline V gene encodes CDR1 MGHRA and CDR2 YSYEKL. The CDR3 reads CASSQAWASGQQETQYF. The CDR3 bases are TGCGCCAGCAGCCAAGCGTGGGCTAGCGGGCAGCAAGAGACCCAGTACTTC.

This clonotype was seen at least ten times. V and J are TRBV27 and TRBJ2-1; D is perhaps TRBD1 (6 bases). CDR3 size: 16 residues. The germline V gene encodes CDR1 MNHEY and CDR2 SMNVEV (reference sequence). Between the trimmed V and J ends, which lost 6 bases and 7 bases, there was a span of 22 bases. The CDR3 loop is CASSRGGPRWGNEQFF. Written as DNA, the CDR3 is TGTGCCAGCAGCCGAGGGGGACCCCGCTGGGGTAATGAGCAGTTCTTC.